The next 2 T cell receptor beta chains were all read from a single sample in a study of OX40 agonist ivuxolimab in advanced cancers. Measured with immunoSEQ multiplex PCR; TCRdb has only the in-frame clones, and not every one. The repertoire consists of approximately 86,000 clones, with just over 90% occurring once and the leading ten covering about 0.35%. Source: CD4+ or CD8+ T cells sorted from blood, taken in a trial of the OX40 agonist ivuxolimab. These receptors were taken from an adult with an advanced solid tumor such as melanoma, head and neck, liver or kidney cancer.

The CDR3 loop is CASSRRGGDTEAFF. Here the CDR3 DNA reads TGTGCCAGCAGCCGAAGGGGGGGGGACACTGAAGCTTTCTTT. The chain carries TRBV7-2 and TRBJ1-1, with D perhaps TRBD1 (6 bases). There are 14 residues in the CDR3. The V gene lost 5 bases and the J gene lost 3 bases, with 13 bases spanning the gap. Germline V CDR1 and CDR2: SGHTA, FQGNSA.

V and J are TRBV28 and TRBJ2-1; tentative D call: TRBD2 (6 bases). Trimming took 6 bases from V and 12 from J, leaving 24 bases between them. CDR1 MDHEN and CDR2 SYDVKM come from the germline V gene. The CDR3 sequence is 15 residues long. This CDR3 is CASSPGAGRPEWQFF. CDR3 bases: TGTGCCAGCAGCCCCGGGGCAGGGAGGCCAGAATGGCAGTTCTTC. Full variable domain (rest looked up from reference TRBV28 and TRBJ2-1): DVKVTQSSRYLVKRTGEKVFLECVQDMDHENMFWYRQDPGLGLRLIYFSYDVKMKEKGDIPEGYSVSREKKERFSLILESASTNQTSMYLCASSPGAGRPEWQFFGPGTRLTVL.